This is a list of T cell receptor beta chains from one sample in a study of CD8 T cells in Susac syndrome. TCRdb recomputed calls from the immunoSEQ multiplex PCR reads with MiXCR, one row per CDR3 protein. Of 330,000 or so distinct CDR3 sequences in the sample, 75% to 85% are singletons; the top ten hold 0.21%. The sample taken for sequencing was CD8+ T cells from PBMCs. The receptors originated from a human donor with multiple sclerosis. Both conserved end residues are part of each CDR3. The order of the fields is J gene, D gene, V gene, clone size, CDR3 DNA, CDR3 protein. The D gene is left open where the match is weak. Rows give clone size only sometimes, using once, few, many, or a class for an expanded clone.

j_call: TRBJ2-3; d_call: -; v_call: TRBV7-2; clone_size: -; cdr3_nt: TGTGCCAGCAGCTATCCTAGGGGGTTCACAGATACGCAGTATTTT; cdr3_aa: CASSYPRGFTDTQYF
j_call: TRBJ2-7; d_call: -; v_call: TRBV7-2; clone_size: -; cdr3_nt: TGTGCCAGCAGCCTCGGACTTCGCTACGAGCAGTACTTC; cdr3_aa: CASSLGLRYEQYF
j_call: TRBJ1-2; d_call: -; v_call: TRBV27; clone_size: -; cdr3_nt: TGTGCCAGCAGACCGGACGTTTACTATGGCTACACCTTC; cdr3_aa: CASRPDVYYGYTF
j_call: TRBJ2-7; d_call: -; v_call: TRBV29-1; clone_size: -; cdr3_nt: TGCAGCGCGAAGTCAGGGTTGAACTACGAGCAGTACTTC; cdr3_aa: CSAKSGLNYEQYF
j_call: TRBJ1-2; d_call: -; v_call: TRBV12-3/TRBV12-4; clone_size: -; cdr3_nt: TGTGCCAGCAGTTGGGGCGGGACCTATGGCTACACCTTC; cdr3_aa: CASSWGGTYGYTF
j_call: TRBJ2-1; d_call: -; v_call: TRBV19; clone_size: -; cdr3_nt: TGTGCCAGTAGTATACTCCAGCGGAACCTCGATGAGCAGTTCTTC; cdr3_aa: CASSILQRNLDEQFF
j_call: TRBJ2-5; d_call: -; v_call: TRBV19; clone_size: -; cdr3_nt: TGTGCCAGTAGTATGGAGGTCTGGGAGACCCAGTACTTC; cdr3_aa: CASSMEVWETQYF
j_call: TRBJ2-5; d_call: TRBD2; v_call: TRBV9; clone_size: -; cdr3_nt: TGTGCCAGCAGCGCACCCCTAGCGGGAGTTGAGGAGACCCAGTACTTC; cdr3_aa: CASSAPLAGVEETQYF
j_call: TRBJ2-7; d_call: TRBD1; v_call: TRBV10-3; clone_size: -; cdr3_nt: TGTGCCAAGGGGACAGGGCTGTACGAGCAGTACTTC; cdr3_aa: CAKGTGLYEQYF
j_call: TRBJ2-3; d_call: -; v_call: TRBV19; clone_size: -; cdr3_nt: TGTGCCAGTAGCAGCATGGGGGCAGATACGCAGTATTTT; cdr3_aa: CASSSMGADTQYF
j_call: TRBJ2-3; d_call: TRBD2; v_call: TRBV7-6; clone_size: -; cdr3_nt: TGTGCCAGCAGCTTAGGGACTAGCGATTACACAGATACGCAGTATTTT; cdr3_aa: CASSLGTSDYTDTQYF
j_call: TRBJ2-7; d_call: TRBD2; v_call: TRBV4-3; clone_size: few; cdr3_nt: TGCGCCAGCAGCCATTCCTGGGGGAGGGTCCCTGTCTACGAGCAGTACTTC; cdr3_aa: CASSHSWGRVPVYEQYF
j_call: TRBJ2-7; d_call: -; v_call: TRBV27; clone_size: -; cdr3_nt: TGTGCCAGCAGTTTCGGCCGCAGACAGGAGCAGTACTTC; cdr3_aa: CASSFGRRQEQYF
j_call: TRBJ2-3; d_call: -; v_call: TRBV11-2; clone_size: -; cdr3_nt: TGTGCCAGCAGCTTAGATAGCCCCGCCGGTACAGATACGCAGTATTTT; cdr3_aa: CASSLDSPAGTDTQYF
j_call: TRBJ1-2; d_call: TRBD1; v_call: TRBV24-1; clone_size: -; cdr3_nt: TGTGCCACCAGTGGCTCGGACAGGTCCTATGGCTACACCTTC; cdr3_aa: CATSGSDRSYGYTF
j_call: TRBJ2-6; d_call: TRBD1; v_call: TRBV6-2/TRBV6-3; clone_size: once; cdr3_nt: TGTGCCAGCAGTTACTCTTTGATTCGACCGGGACAGGGGTTCTCTGGGGCCAACGTCCTGACTTTC; cdr3_aa: CASSYSLIRPGQGFSGANVLTF
j_call: TRBJ1-2; d_call: -; v_call: TRBV7-9; clone_size: -; cdr3_nt: TGTGCCAGCAGCTTAAGCCTGTCTAACTATGGCTACACCTTC; cdr3_aa: CASSLSLSNYGYTF
j_call: TRBJ2-7; d_call: -; v_call: TRBV7-6; clone_size: -; cdr3_nt: TGTGCCAGCAGCTTAACGGTCTTCGGAGGCATTGGGACCTACGAGCAGTACTTC; cdr3_aa: CASSLTVFGGIGTYEQYF
j_call: TRBJ2-5; d_call: -; v_call: TRBV7-7; clone_size: -; cdr3_nt: TGTGCCAGCAGCTTAGGGACACGCACGGAAGAGACCCAGTACTTC; cdr3_aa: CASSLGTRTEETQYF
j_call: TRBJ2-3; d_call: -; v_call: TRBV28; clone_size: -; cdr3_nt: TGTGCCAGCAGTTCCCAGGGGGGGGGCACAGATACGCAGTATTTT; cdr3_aa: CASSSQGGGTDTQYF
j_call: TRBJ2-1; d_call: -; v_call: TRBV6-2/TRBV6-3; clone_size: few; cdr3_nt: TGTGCCAGCAGTTACATCAATGAGCAGTTCTTC; cdr3_aa: CASSYINEQFF
j_call: TRBJ2-7; d_call: TRBD1; v_call: TRBV29-1; clone_size: -; cdr3_nt: TGCAGCGTTGAGAGTCAGGGGGCAACCTACGAGCAGTACTTC; cdr3_aa: CSVESQGATYEQYF
j_call: TRBJ2-6; d_call: TRBD1; v_call: TRBV4-3; clone_size: -; cdr3_nt: TGCGCCAGCAGCCAAGATCGGGCGGGACAGGCCTCCTCTGGGGCCAACGTCCTGACTTTC; cdr3_aa: CASSQDRAGQASSGANVLTF
j_call: TRBJ2-1; d_call: TRBD2; v_call: TRBV24-1; clone_size: -; cdr3_nt: TGTGCCGTACCCAGTACTAGCGGGACCTACAATGAGCAGTTCTTC; cdr3_aa: CAVPSTSGTYNEQFF